The 5 T cell receptor beta chains below were found in one sample sequenced in a study of OX40 agonist ivuxolimab in advanced cancers. Method: immunoSEQ multiplex PCR; TCRdb's copy keeps in-frame clones and lacks some. The sample includes approximately 24,000 clones, more than 70% of them seen just once. Sample: CD4+ or CD8+ T cells sorted from blood, taken in a trial of the OX40 agonist ivuxolimab. These receptors were taken from an adult with an advanced solid tumor such as melanoma, head and neck, liver or kidney cancer.

V usage is TRBV19 and J usage is TRBJ1-6; 7 nucleotides match TRBD1. The CDR3 has 14 residues. Germline trimming cut 5 bases from V and 5 bases from J; bases unmatched to any gene: 3. Germline V CDR1 and CDR2: LNHDA, SQIVND (reference sequence). The CDR3 DNA reads as TGTGCCAGTAGTGAGACAGGGAATAATTCACCCCTCCACTTT. Translating gives CASSETGNNSPLHF.

The V call is TRBV10-1, the J call TRBJ2-2; the D gene is possibly TRBD2 (6 bases). V was pared by 7 bases and J by 4 bases, with 16 bases between. The CDR3 runs 15 residues. Germline CDR1 is WNHNN and CDR2 is SYGVQD (reference sequence). This CDR3 is CASNRPTRGTGELFF. For the CDR3, the DNA is TGCGCCAGCAATCGTCCCACGCGGGGCACCGGGGAGCTGTTTTTT.

V and J are TRBV5-1 and TRBJ1-1; tentatively, D is TRBD1 (5 bases). There are 13 residues in the CDR3. CDR1 is SGHRS, CDR2 YFSETQ, per germline. V was pared by 2 bases and J by 7 bases, with 12 bases between. The CDR3 DNA reads TGCGCCAGCAGCTTATGGGACGGAAGTGAAGCTTTCTTT. It yields the protein CASSLWDGSEAFF. The full variable domain, in which reference TRBV5-1 and TRBJ1-1 provide the parts outside the CDR3, is KAGVTQTPRYLIKTRGQQVTLSCSPISGHRSVSWYQQTPGQGLQFLFEYFSETQRNKGNFPGRFSGRQFSNSRSEMNVSTLELGDSALYLCASSLWDGSEAFFGQGTRLTVV.

This sequence joins TRBV21-1 and TRBJ2-1; TRBD2 is taken as the D call from the table, unchecked against the DNA. TRBV21-1 is a pseudogene locus. The CDR3 totals 17 residues. CDR3 loop: CASSKASSGSYGYEQFF. The CDR3 nucleotides are TGTGCCAGCAGCAAAGCCAGCAGCGGGAGTTATGGTTATGAGCAGTTCTTC.

In this sample, this clone turned up a few times. The V gene is TRBV5-6, the J gene TRBJ2-4; tentative D call: TRBD1 (6 bases). The CDR3 has 17 residues. The ends were cut back, 0 bases at V and 3 bases at J, with 16 bases in the middle. The germline CDR1 and CDR2 sequences are SGHDT and YYEEEE. The DNA for the CDR3 is TGTGCCAGCAGCTTGGATGAGTATGAGGGGGACAAAAACATTCAGTACTTC. Translated, it gives CASSLDEYEGDKNIQYF.